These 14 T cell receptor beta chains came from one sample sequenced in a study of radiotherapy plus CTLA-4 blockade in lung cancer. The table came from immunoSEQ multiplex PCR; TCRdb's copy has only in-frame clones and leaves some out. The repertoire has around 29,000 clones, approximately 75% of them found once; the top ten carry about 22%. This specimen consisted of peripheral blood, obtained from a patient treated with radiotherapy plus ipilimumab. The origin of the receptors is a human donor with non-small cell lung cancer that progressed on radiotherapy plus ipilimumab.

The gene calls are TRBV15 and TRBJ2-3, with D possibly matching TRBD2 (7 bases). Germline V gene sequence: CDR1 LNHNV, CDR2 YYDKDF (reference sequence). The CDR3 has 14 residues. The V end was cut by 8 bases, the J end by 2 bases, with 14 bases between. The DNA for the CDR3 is TGTGCCACCTCCGGGGGGCGAGACACAGATACGCAGTATTTT. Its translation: CATSGGRDTDTQYF.

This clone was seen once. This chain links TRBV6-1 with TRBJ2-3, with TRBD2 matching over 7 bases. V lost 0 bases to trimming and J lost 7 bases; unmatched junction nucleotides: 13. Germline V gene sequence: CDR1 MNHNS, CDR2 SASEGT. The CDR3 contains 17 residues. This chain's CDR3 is CASSEAHSLLGGNTQYF. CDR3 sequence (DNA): TGTGCCAGCAGTGAAGCGCATTCTCTGCTGGGAGGGAATACGCAGTATTTT.

CDR3 DNA: TGTGCCAGCAGCTTTCGGGGGAAAGAGACCCAGTACTTC. Its translation is CASSFRGKETQYF. This chain connects TRBV5-4 to TRBJ2-5, with a tentative D call TRBD2 (6 bases). CDR1 is SGHNT and CDR2 is YYREEE in the germline V gene (reference sequence). This CDR3 is 13 amino acids long. Trimming left V 2 bases short and J 3 bases short, with 8 bases between.

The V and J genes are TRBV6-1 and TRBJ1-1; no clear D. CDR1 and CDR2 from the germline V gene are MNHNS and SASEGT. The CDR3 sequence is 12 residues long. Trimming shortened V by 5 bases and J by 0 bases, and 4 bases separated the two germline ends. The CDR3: CASSIMNTEAFF. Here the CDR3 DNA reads TGTGCCAGCAGTATTATGAACACTGAAGCTTTCTTT.

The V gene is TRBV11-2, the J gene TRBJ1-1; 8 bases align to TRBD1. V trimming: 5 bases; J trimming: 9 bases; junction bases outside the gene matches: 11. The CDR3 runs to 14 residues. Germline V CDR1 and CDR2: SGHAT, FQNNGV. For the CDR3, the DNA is TGTGCCAGCAGCCAGGGCGGACAGGGTGGGAAAGCTTTCTTT. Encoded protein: CASSQGGQGGKAFF.

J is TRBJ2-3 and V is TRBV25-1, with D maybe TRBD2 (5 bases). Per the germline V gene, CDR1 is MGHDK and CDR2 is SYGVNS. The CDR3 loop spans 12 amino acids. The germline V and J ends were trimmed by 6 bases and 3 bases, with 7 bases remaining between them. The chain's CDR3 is CASRRGTDTQYF. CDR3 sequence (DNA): TGTGCCAGCAGACGCGGGACAGATACGCAGTATTTT.

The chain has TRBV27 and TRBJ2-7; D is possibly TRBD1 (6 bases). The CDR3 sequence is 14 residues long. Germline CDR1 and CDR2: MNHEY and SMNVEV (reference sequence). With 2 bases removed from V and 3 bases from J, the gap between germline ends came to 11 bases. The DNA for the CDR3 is TGTGCCAGCAGTTTAGGACAGTTAAACTACGAGCAGTACTTC. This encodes CASSLGQLNYEQYF.

This chain's CDR3 is CASSLLQAYNEQFF. Here the CDR3 DNA reads TGCGCCAGCAGCTTGCTCCAGGCCTACAATGAGCAGTTCTTC. The rearrangement links TRBV5-1 to TRBJ2-1; D remains ambiguous. Deletions cut 1 base from V and 2 bases from J, with 7 bases between. CDR3 length: 14 amino acids. In germline, CDR1 is SGHRS, CDR2 YFSETQ. Full variable domain (missing parts from reference TRBV5-1 and TRBJ2-1): KAGVTQTPRYLIKTRGQQVTLSCSPISGHRSVSWYQQTPGQGLQFLFEYFSETQRNKGNFPGRFSGRQFSNSRSEMNVSTLELGDSALYLCASSLLQAYNEQFFGPGTRLTVL.

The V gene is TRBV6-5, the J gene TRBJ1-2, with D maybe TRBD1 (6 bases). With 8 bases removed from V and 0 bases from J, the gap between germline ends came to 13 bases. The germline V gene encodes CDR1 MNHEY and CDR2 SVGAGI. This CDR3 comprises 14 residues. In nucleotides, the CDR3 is TGTGCCAGCGGAAGAGGGGGACCTAACTATGGCTACACCTTC. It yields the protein CASGRGGPNYGYTF.

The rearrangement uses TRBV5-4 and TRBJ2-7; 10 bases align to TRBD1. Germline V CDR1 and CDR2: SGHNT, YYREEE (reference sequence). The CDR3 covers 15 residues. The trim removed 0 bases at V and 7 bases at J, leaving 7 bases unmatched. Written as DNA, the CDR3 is TGTGCCAGCAGCTTGGGACAGGGGGCCTTGGGTGAGCAGTACTTC. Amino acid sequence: CASSLGQGALGEQYF.

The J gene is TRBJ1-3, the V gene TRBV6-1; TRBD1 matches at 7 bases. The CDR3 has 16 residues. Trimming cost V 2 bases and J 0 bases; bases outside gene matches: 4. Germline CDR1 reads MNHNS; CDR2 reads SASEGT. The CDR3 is CASSEQGGYSGNTIYF. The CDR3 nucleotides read TGTGCCAGCAGTGAACAGGGGGGTTACTCTGGAAACACCATATATTTT.

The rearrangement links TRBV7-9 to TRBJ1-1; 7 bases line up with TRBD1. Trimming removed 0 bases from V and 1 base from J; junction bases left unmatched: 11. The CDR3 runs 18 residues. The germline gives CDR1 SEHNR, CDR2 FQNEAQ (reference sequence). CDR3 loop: CASSLARTTGRENTEAFF. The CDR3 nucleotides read TGTGCCAGCAGCTTAGCTAGGACGACAGGGCGGGAGAACACTGAAGCTTTCTTT.

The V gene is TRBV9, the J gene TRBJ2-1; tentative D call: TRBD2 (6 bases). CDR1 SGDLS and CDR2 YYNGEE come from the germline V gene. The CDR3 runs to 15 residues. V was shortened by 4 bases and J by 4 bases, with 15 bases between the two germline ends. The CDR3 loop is CASSPPGLQYNEQFF. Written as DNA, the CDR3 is TGTGCCAGCAGCCCCCCGGGACTGCAATACAATGAGCAGTTCTTC.

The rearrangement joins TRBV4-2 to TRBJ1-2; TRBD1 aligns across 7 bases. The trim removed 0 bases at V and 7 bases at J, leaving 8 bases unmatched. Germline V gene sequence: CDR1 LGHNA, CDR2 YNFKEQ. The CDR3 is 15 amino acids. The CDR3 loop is CASSQDNRGFGGYTF. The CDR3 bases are TGTGCCAGCAGCCAAGATAACAGGGGATTCGGTGGCTACACCTTC.